One and the same sample provided the 3 T cell receptor beta chains below, sequenced in a study of blood T cell repertoires in COVID-19. Method: immunoSEQ multiplex PCR; TCRdb's copy keeps in-frame clones and lacks some. The sample has more than 150,000 clones, 85% to 90% seen once. The sample comprised peripheral blood. The origin of the receptors is a woman in her 70s with acute or convalescent COVID-19.

The J gene is TRBJ2-7, the V gene TRBV3-1 (or the pseudogene TRBV3-2); maybe TRBD2 (6 bases). V lost 2 bases, J lost 4 bases, and 15 bases lay in between. This CDR3 is built from 15 residues. Germline V gene data show CDR1 as LGHDT and CDR2 as YNNKEL (reference sequence). The CDR3 nucleotides are TGTGCCAGCAGCCAAAGTGCGGGGTTTGGTTACGAGCAGTACTTC. It yields the protein CASSQSAGFGYEQYF.

The chain has TRBV28 and TRBJ2-7, with unresolved D. This CDR3 comprises 12 residues. V was shortened by 5 bases and J by 1 base, with 6 bases between the two germline ends. The germline gives CDR1 MDHEN, CDR2 SYDVKM. CDR3 sequence reads: CASSRGSYEQYF. The DNA of the CDR3 is TGTGCCAGCAGTCGAGGTTCCTACGAGCAGTACTTC.

The CDR3 DNA reads TGTGCCACCTCCCGCGGGGACCGGCCCCAGCATTTT. Translated: CATSRGDRPQHF. The chain has TRBV24-1 and TRBJ1-5; D might be TRBD1 (5 bases). Per germline, CDR1 KGHDR and CDR2 SFDVKD. The V gene lost 9 bases and the J gene lost 9 bases, with 14 bases spanning the gap. This CDR3 spans 12 amino acids.